This T cell receptor beta chain was observed in a study of shared clonotypes between healthy human individuals. The germline V and J ends were trimmed by 3 bases and 6 bases, with 8 bases remaining between them. Germline CDR1 is MGHRA and CDR2 is YSYEKL. This CDR3 contains 13 residues. Sequencing was performed with immunoSEQ multiplex PCR; in TCRdb, only in-frame clones are kept and a portion is missing. The sample carries roughly 2 million clones, roughly 95% recorded once. Sequencing used naive CD4+ T cells sorted from blood. Subset noted: CD45RA+ positively selected. This receptor was obtained from a young man in good health. The rearrangement joins TRBV4-1 to TRBJ2-2; D unclear. CDR3 in DNA: TGCGCCAGCAGCCAGCCCTTGGCCGGGGAGCTGTTTTTT. This encodes CASSQPLAGELFF.